The 7 T cell receptor beta chains presented below share a single source sample, sequenced in a study of blood T cell repertoires in COVID-19. The repertoire was sequenced with immunoSEQ multiplex PCR; TCRdb's copy has only in-frame clones and lacks some. This table holds about 150,000 clones, approximately 80% found once. The sequencing sample was made of peripheral blood. The receptors derive from a woman between 50 and 59 years old in a cohort sampled during active or convalescent COVID-19.

V gene TRBV7-9 combines with J gene TRBJ2-1; TRBD2 aligns across 8 bases. Looked up from germline, CDR1 is SEHNR and CDR2 is FQNEAQ (reference sequence). CDR3 length: 16 amino acids. J was trimmed by 2 bases and V by 6 bases; bases with no gene match: 9. CDR3 loop: CASRPRAGVTYNEQFF. As DNA, the CDR3 is TGTGCCAGCAGGCCACGAGCGGGGGTCACCTACAATGAGCAGTTCTTC. The whole variable domain, filled in from reference TRBV7-9 and TRBJ2-1, reads DTGVSQNPRHKITKRGQNVTFRCDPISEHNRLYWYRQTLGQGPEFLTYFQNEAQLEKSRLLSDRFSAERPKGSFSTLEIQRTEQGDSAMYLCASRPRAGVTYNEQFFGPGTRLTVL.

This rearrangement joins TRBV4-1 to TRBJ2-7; 10 bases fit TRBD2. J gave up 2 bases and V 0 bases, and 10 bases lay outside the gene matches. The CDR3 extends over 18 amino acids. Germline CDR1 and CDR2: MGHRA and YSYEKL. This CDR3 is CASSQEGNLAGAAYEQYF. In DNA, the CDR3 is TGCGCCAGCAGCCAAGAAGGGAATCTAGCGGGGGCCGCCTACGAGCAGTACTTC.

The V call is TRBV7-9, the J call TRBJ1-2; D possibly corresponds to TRBD1 (6 bases). CDR3 size: 15 residues. Germline values: CDR1 SEHNR, CDR2 FQNEAQ (reference sequence). V gave up 2 bases and J gave up 4 bases, with 14 bases separating them. CDR3 loop: CASSLSGGAGYGYTF. CDR3 DNA sequence: TGTGCCAGCAGCTTATCGGGGGGCGCCGGCTATGGCTACACCTTC.

This clone was picked up one time. The V gene is TRBV7-8, the J gene TRBJ1-4; 7 bases match TRBD1. Germline CDR1 SGHVS, CDR2 FQNEAQ. The CDR3 has 15 residues. J was trimmed by 8 bases and V by 7 bases; bases with no gene match: 13. The CDR3: CASTARQGLGEKLFF. The CDR3 DNA sequence: TGTGCCAGCACCGCTCGACAGGGCCTGGGAGAAAAACTGTTTTTT.

The genes are TRBV10-3 and TRBJ2-3, with 7 bases lining up with TRBD2. CDR1 ENHRY and CDR2 SYGVKD come from the germline V gene. Trimming took 9 bases from V and 0 from J; bases not matched to a gene: 6. The CDR3 runs 14 residues. CDR3: CAMAGGGSTDTQYF. CDR3 DNA sequence: TGTGCCATGGCTGGCGGGGGTAGCACAGATACGCAGTATTTT.

The V and J genes are TRBV4-1 and TRBJ1-5; TRBD1 is a possible D gene (5 bases). The V gene's germline CDR1 is MGHRA and CDR2 YSYEKL. V lost 0 bases, J lost 7 bases, and 7 bases lay in between. The CDR3 extends over 13 amino acids. CDR3 sequence reads: CASSQERDQPQHF. The CDR3 nucleotides are TGCGCCAGCAGCCAAGAGCGGGACCAGCCCCAGCATTTT.

This sequence joins TRBV6-5 and TRBJ1-2, with 7 bases that match TRBD1. The CDR3 has 15 residues. J lost 2 bases, V lost 6 bases, and 9 bases had no gene match. Germline CDR1 MNHEY, CDR2 SVGAGI. In nucleotides, the CDR3 is TGTGCCAGCAGACACAGGGGCTCGGGGAACTATGGCTACACCTTC. Protein product: CASRHRGSGNYGYTF.